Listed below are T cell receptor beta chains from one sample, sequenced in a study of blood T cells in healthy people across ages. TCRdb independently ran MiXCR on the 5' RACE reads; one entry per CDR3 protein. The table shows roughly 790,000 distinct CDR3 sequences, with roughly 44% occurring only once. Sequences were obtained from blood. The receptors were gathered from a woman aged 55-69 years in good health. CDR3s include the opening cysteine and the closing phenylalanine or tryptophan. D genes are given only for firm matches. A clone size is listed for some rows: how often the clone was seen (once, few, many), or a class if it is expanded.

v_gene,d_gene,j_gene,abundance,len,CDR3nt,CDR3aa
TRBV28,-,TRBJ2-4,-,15,TGTGCCAGCAGTTTATGGGGCGGGTCCGAAAACATTCAGTACTTC,CASSLWGGSENIQYF
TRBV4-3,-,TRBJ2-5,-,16,TGCGCCAGCAGCCAAAGCAGTCATGTGAGGCAAGAGACCCAGTACTTC,CASSQSSHVRQETQYF
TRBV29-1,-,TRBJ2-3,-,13,TGCAGCGTTGGACCCCTGGGCACAGATACGCAGTATTTT,CSVGPLGTDTQYF
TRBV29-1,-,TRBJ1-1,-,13,TGCAGCGCTGTACGGGGGCTGAGCACTGAAGCTTTCTTT,CSAVRGLSTEAFF
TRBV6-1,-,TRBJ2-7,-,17,TGTGCCAGCAGTCGACTGAGACTAGAGGGAGTGTCCTACGAGCAGTACTTC,CASSRLRLEGVSYEQYF
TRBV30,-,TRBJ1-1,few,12,TGTGCCGAGCGGGTCATGAACACTGAAGCTTTCTTT,CAERVMNTEAFF
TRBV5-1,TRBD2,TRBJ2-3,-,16,TGCGCCAGCAGCCAGCGGACTAGCGACTCCACAGATACGCAGTATTTT,CASSQRTSDSTDTQYF
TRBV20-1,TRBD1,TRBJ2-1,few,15,TGCAGTGCTAGTAGGGACAGGGTCTTGGGGAATGAGCAGTTCTTC,CSASRDRVLGNEQFF
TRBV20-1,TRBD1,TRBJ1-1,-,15,TGCAGTGTTAGAGGCGCACAGGGGCCTAGCACTGAAGCTTTCTTT,CSVRGAQGPSTEAFF
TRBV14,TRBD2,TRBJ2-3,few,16,TGTGCCAGCAGCCCCCGGACTAGCGGGGACACAGATACGCAGTATTTT,CASSPRTSGDTDTQYF
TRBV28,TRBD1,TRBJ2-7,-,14,TGTGCCAGCAGCCTCCCGGACAGGGCTTACGAGCAGTACTTC,CASSLPDRAYEQYF
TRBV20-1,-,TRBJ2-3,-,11,TGCAGTGCCTCGGGGGCAGATACGCAGTATTTT,CSASGADTQYF
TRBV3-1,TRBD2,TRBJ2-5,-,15,TGTGCCAGCAGCCAAGATCCCCGGGAGGAAGAGACCCAGTACTTC,CASSQDPREEETQYF
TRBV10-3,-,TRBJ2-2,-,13,TGTGCCATCAGTGAAAGGGACGCCGGGGAGCTGTTTTTT,CAISERDAGELFF
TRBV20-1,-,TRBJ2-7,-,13,TGCAGTCCAACCCCCCCTCATACCGACGAGCAGTACTTC,CSPTPPHTDEQYF
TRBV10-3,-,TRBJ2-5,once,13,TGTGCCATCAGAACGGGGGTCAGGTGGGAGCAGTACTTC,CAIRTGVRWEQYF
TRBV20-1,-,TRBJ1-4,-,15,TGCAGTGCTGCTAACCCGGGACAAGAGCGTGAAAAACTGTTTTTT,CSAANPGQEREKLFF
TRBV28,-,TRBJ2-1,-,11,TGTGCCAGCAGTTTTTTGAATGAGCAGTTCTTC,CASSFLNEQFF
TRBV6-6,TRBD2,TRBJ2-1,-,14,TGTGCCAGCAGTTACGAGGGAGGGAAGGTTGAGCAGTTCTTC,CASSYEGGKVEQFF
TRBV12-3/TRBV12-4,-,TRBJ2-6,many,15,TGTGCCAGCAGTCCGGAGAACTCTGGGGCCAACGTCCTGACTTTC,CASSPENSGANVLTF
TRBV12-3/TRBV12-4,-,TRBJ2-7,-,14,TGTGCCAGCAGTTCTCAGAGCTCCTACAATGAGCAGTACTTC,CASSSQSSYNEQYF
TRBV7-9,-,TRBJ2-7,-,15,TGTGCTAGCAGCCTAGGGCGCTCCCGCGGGGACGAGCAGTACTTC,CASSLGRSRGDEQYF
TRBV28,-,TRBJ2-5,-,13,TGTGCCAGCAGCAACAGGGCCCAAGAGACCCAGTACTTC,CASSNRAQETQYF
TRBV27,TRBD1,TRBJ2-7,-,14,TGTGCCAGCAGTTTGACAGGGGATGGCTACGAGCAGTACTTC,CASSLTGDGYEQYF
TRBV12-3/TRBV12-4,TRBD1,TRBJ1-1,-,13,TGTGCCAGCAGCGCAGGGGGCGCATCTGAAGCTTTCTTT,CASSAGGASEAFF
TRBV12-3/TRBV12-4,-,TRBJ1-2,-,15,TGTGCCAGCAGTTTTGGGATACAGGGAGCGGTTGGCTACACCTTC,CASSFGIQGAVGYTF
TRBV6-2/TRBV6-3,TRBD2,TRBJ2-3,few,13,TGTGCCTCCAACGGGGGGACGACAGATACGCAGTATTTT,CASNGGTTDTQYF
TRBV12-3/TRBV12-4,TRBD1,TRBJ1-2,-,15,TGTGCCAGCAGTGTCCTACAGGGGTGGGACTATGGCTACACCTTC,CASSVLQGWDYGYTF
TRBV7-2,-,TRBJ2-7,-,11,TGTGCCAGCAGCTTAGTAGGGAGGCAGTACTTC,CASSLVGRQYF
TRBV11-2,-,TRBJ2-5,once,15,TGTGCCAGCAGTTCACGGCGGGCGGGACAAGAGACCCAGTACTTC,CASSSRRAGQETQYF
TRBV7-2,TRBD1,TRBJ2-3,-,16,TGTGCCAGCAGCCCCCCGCTGGGACAGAACACAGATACGCAGTATTTT,CASSPPLGQNTDTQYF
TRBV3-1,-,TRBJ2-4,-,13,TGTGCCAGCAGCCAAGGTCGGGACCGGGTAAGGTACTTC,CASSQGRDRVRYF
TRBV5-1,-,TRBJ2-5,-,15,TGCGCCAGCAGCTTGGCTGCGGGTCCTAAAGAGACCCAGTACTTC,CASSLAAGPKETQYF
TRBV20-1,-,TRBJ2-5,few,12,TGCAGTTTGGCGGGGCTTGGGGAGACCCAGTACTTC,CSLAGLGETQYF
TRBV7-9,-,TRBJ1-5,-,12,TGTGCCTGCAGCCTGAATTCACCGCCCCAGCATTTT,CACSLNSPPQHF
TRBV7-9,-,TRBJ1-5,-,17,TGTGCCAGCAGCTTATCGGGGTTAGGCAGCAGCAATCAGCCCCAGCATTTT,CASSLSGLGSSNQPQHF
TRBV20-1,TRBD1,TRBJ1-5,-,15,TGCAGTGCCCTCCCCGGCAGGGGGCAGGAACAGCCCCAGCATTTT,CSALPGRGQEQPQHF
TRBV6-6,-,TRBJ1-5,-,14,TGTGCCAGCAGTTACCAGGATAGCAATCAGCCCCAGCATTTT,CASSYQDSNQPQHF
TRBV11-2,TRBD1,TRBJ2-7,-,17,TGTGCCAGCAGCTTAGTGGGATCCGGGACAGGGTTCTACGAGCAGTACTTC,CASSLVGSGTGFYEQYF
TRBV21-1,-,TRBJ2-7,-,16,TGTGCCAGCAGCATTCAGGGGACAGGGACTTCCTACGAGCAGTACTTC,CASSIQGTGTSYEQYF
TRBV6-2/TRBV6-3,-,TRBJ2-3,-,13,TGTGCCAGCAGGCTCTTCGGGGTAGATACGCAGTATTTT,CASRLFGVDTQYF
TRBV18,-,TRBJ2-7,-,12,TGTGCCAGTTCACCGTACTCCTACGAGCAGTACTTC,CASSPYSYEQYF
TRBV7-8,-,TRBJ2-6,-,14,TGTGCCAGCAGCCCAAGTGCCGGGGCCAACGTCCTGACTTTC,CASSPSAGANVLTF